The sequence of this T cell receptor (beta chain) was determined in a study of blood T cell repertoires in COVID-19. Study-level information: Sources were T cells, B-cell-depleted T cells, or PBMCs; the material itself was cDNA or gDNA.

Germline loops: CDR1 LGHDT, CDR2 YNNKEL (reference sequence). The CDR3 is 14 amino acids. Trimming took 4 bases from V and 3 from J; bases not matched to a gene: 5. Profiled with immunoSEQ multiplex PCR; TCRdb holds only in-frame clones, not every one. The sample comprises around 60,000 clones, over 75% of which are singletons, and about 3.4% rests with the top ten. The source is a man aged 45-65 years with active COVID-19. The chain recombines TRBV3-1 (or the pseudogene TRBV3-2) with TRBJ2-7, with TRBD2 matching over 8 bases. The sequenced material came from peripheral blood. For the CDR3, the DNA is TGTGCCAGCAGCCCGTACGGGACTAGCTACGAGCAGTACTTC. Its protein product is CASSPYGTSYEQYF.